This TCR beta chain was recorded in a study of T cells in Graves' hyperthyroidism and ophthalmopathy. The investigators amplified TCR beta CDR3 regions from RNA transcripts. The study used the HTBI primer set for a first-round RT-PCR of the TCR CDR3. MiXCR, applied by TCRdb to the multiplex PCR reads, yields one record per CDR3 protein. Of about 690,000 distinct CDR3 sequences in the sample, roughly a sixth were seen once. Lactation, pregnancy, other autoimmune disease or uncontrolled infection led to exclusion of patients. Orbital computed tomography and thyroid ultrasound, together with serum TRAb and thyroxine and clinical symptoms, were used for diagnoses. The CDR3 totals 14 residues. CDR1 and CDR2 from the germline V gene are MNHEY and SVGEGT. The V gene end was trimmed by 5 bases and the J gene end by 7 bases; junction bases not matched to a gene: 9.

The sequence was collected from a man aged 50 or older with Graves' hyperthyroidism. Source material: blood. This chain connects TRBV6-2 or TRBV6-3 to TRBJ2-5; 8 positions agree with TRBD1. The CDR3 nucleotides are TGTGCCAGCAGTACCCGACAGGGGCTTGCGACCCAGTACTTC. It translates to CASSTRQGLATQYF.